The sequence of this T cell receptor beta chain was determined in a study of T cells in women clearing cervical HPV infection. Germline V gene data show CDR1 as SGHRS and CDR2 as YFSETQ. V lost 0 bases and J 2 bases, leaving 15 bases between the germline ends. The CDR3 is 16 residues long. Comment on this clone: The read terminates 3 residues ahead of where the CDR3 ends, so the germline J gene completes it.

Repertoires were generated with immunoSEQ multiplex PCR, while TCRdb's copy carries only in-frame clones and drops some. This sample's clone table lists under 45,000 clones. The sequence was collected from a woman aged 18 to 75 with a cervical HPV16 infection that either progressed to CIN3+ or cleared (not recorded which). V gene TRBV5-1 combines with J gene TRBJ2-7; perhaps TRBD1 as D (6 bases). The source material was blood buffy coat. The chain's CDR3 is CASSLVPSQGTYEQYF. CDR3 DNA (partial): TGCGCCAGCAGCTTGGTTCCCTCACAGGGTACCTACGAG.